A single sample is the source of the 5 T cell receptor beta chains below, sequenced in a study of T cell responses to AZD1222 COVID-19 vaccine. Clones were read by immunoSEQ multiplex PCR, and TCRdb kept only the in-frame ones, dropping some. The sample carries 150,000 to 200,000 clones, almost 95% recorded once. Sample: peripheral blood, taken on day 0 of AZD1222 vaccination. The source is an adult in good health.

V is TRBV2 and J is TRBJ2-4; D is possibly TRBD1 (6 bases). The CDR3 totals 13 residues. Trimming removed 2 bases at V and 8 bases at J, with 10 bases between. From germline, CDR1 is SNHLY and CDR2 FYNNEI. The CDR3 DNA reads TGTGCCAGCAGTGAACAGGGGTTGGACATTCAGTACTTC. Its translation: CASSEQGLDIQYF.

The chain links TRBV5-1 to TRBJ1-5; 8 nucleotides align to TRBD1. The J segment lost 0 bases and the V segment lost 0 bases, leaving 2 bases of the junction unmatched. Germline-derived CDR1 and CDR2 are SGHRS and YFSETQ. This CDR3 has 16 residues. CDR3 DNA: TGCGCCAGCAGCTTGGGGGACAGGACTAGCAATCAGCCCCAGCATTTT. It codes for CASSLGDRTSNQPQHF.

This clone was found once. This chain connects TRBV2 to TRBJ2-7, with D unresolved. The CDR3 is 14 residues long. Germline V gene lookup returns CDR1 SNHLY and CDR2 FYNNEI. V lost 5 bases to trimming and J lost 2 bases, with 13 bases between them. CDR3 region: CASSSSLSPYEQYF. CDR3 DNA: TGTGCCAGCAGTTCCTCCCTAAGCCCCTACGAGCAGTACTTC.

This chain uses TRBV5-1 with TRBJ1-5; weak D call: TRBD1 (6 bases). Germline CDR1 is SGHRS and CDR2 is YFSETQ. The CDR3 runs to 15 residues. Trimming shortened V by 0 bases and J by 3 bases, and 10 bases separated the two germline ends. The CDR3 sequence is CASSLEGGNNQPQHF. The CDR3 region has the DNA TGCGCCAGCAGCTTGGAGGGGGGGAACAATCAGCCCCAGCATTTT.

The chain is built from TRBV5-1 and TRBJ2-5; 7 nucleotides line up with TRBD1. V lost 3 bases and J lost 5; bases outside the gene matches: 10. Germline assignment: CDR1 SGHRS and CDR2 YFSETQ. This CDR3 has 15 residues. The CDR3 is CASSSGQAREETQYF. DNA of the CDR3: TGCGCCAGCAGCTCTGGACAGGCCCGTGAGGAGACCCAGTACTTC.